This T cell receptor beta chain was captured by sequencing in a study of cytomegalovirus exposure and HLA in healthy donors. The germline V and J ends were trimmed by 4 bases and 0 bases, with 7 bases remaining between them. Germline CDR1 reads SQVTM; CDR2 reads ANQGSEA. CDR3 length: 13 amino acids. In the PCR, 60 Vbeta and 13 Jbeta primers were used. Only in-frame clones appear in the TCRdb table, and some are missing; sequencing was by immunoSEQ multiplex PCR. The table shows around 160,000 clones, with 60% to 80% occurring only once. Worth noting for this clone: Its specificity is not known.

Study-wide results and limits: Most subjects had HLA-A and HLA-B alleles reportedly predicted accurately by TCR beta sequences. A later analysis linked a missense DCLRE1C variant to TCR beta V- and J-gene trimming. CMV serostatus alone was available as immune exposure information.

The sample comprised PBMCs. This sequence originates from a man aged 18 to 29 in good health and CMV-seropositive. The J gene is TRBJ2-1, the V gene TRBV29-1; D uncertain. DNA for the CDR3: TGCAGCGTTGTCTATTTCTCCTACAATGAGCAGTTCTTC. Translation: CSVVYFSYNEQFF.